These T cell receptor beta chains were read from a single sample in a study of blood T cell repertoires in COVID-19. Libraries were prepared by immunoSEQ multiplex PCR; TCRdb keeps only in-frame clonotypes and omits some of them. The repertoire consists of 75,000 to 100,000 clones, with 65% to 90% occurring once and the leading ten covering approximately 19%. Sequenced material: peripheral blood. The source is a woman older than 75 with acute or convalescent COVID-19. Each CDR3 is given with its conserved first and last residue. Each record gives: D gene, J gene, V gene, clone size, CDR3 protein, CDR3 DNA. A D gene is named only where the DNA matches it firmly. The size field is filled for only some rows; it gives once, few, many or a size class.

TRBD2,TRBJ2-7,TRBV7-9,-,CASSSGGFTYEQYF,TGTGCCAGCAGCTCCGGGGGGTTTACCTACGAGCAGTACTTC
TRBD1,TRBJ2-1,TRBV3-1/TRBV3-2,-,CASSIWDRVRGNEQFF,TGTGCCAGCAGCATCTGGGACAGGGTTCGTGGCAATGAGCAGTTCTTC
TRBD2,TRBJ2-5,TRBV4-2,-,CASSQDTSGGASGETQYF,TGTGCCAGCAGCCAAGATACCAGCGGGGGGGCTTCTGGAGAGACCCAGTACTTC
-,TRBJ2-5,TRBV24-1,once,CATSDFPLGRETQYF,TGTGCCACCAGTGATTTCCCCTTGGGGCGGGAGACCCAGTACTTC
TRBD1,TRBJ2-2,TRBV15,-,CATSSRQGVGELFF,TGTGCCACCAGCAGCCGACAGGGGGTCGGGGAGCTGTTTTTT
-,TRBJ2-1,TRBV10-1,-,CASSESWQDNEQFF,TGCGCCAGCAGTGAGTCTTGGCAGGACAATGAGCAGTTCTTC
-,TRBJ2-2,TRBV14,once,CASSQLGGNTGELFF,TGTGCCAGCAGCCAATTAGGGGGGAACACCGGGGAGCTGTTTTTT
TRBD1,TRBJ2-7,TRBV5-1,-,CASSSGQGDYEQYF,TGCGCCAGCAGCTCGGGACAGGGGGACTACGAGCAGTACTTC
-,TRBJ2-3,TRBV25-1,-,CASSRQGTDTQYF,TGTGCCAGCAGCCGACAGGGCACAGATACGCAGTATTTT
-,TRBJ2-7,TRBV5-8,-,CASSKTGSTSYEQYF,TGTGCCAGCAGCAAGACAGGCTCGACCTCCTACGAGCAGTACTTC
-,TRBJ2-3,TRBV12-3/TRBV12-4,once,CASSQGGDTQYF,TGTGCCAGCAGTCAGGGGGGAGATACGCAGTATTTT
-,TRBJ2-7,TRBV18,-,CASADYLLYEQYF,TGTGCCAGCGCGGACTACCTACTCTACGAGCAGTACTTC
TRBD2,TRBJ2-7,TRBV5-1,-,CASSLLLAVPYEQYF,TGCGCCAGCAGCTTGCTACTAGCGGTTCCCTACGAGCAGTACTTC
TRBD1,TRBJ2-7,TRBV3-1/TRBV3-2,-,CASSQRRKGTGSYEQYF,TGTGCCAGCAGCCAAAGGAGAAAGGGGACAGGGTCATACGAGCAGTACTTC
TRBD1,TRBJ2-1,TRBV19,-,CASSIGTGYNEQFF,TGTGCCAGTAGTATAGGGACAGGGTACAATGAGCAGTTCTTC
-,TRBJ2-7,TRBV19,-,CASSRLGTPASGQYF,TGTGCCAGTAGCCGACTCGGGACACCAGCCAGCGGGCAGTACTTC
-,TRBJ1-2,TRBV20-1,-,CSAAGGGYTF,TGCAGTGCAGCAGGTGGCGGCTACACCTTC
-,TRBJ1-2,TRBV19,-,CASSMGSTGPFF,TGTGCCAGTAGTATGGGATCAACAGGTCCCTTCTTC
TRBD2,TRBJ2-1,TRBV28,-,CASESSLAEHYNEQFF,TGTGCCAGCGAATCTTCACTAGCGGAACACTACAATGAGCAGTTCTTC
TRBD1,TRBJ1-2,TRBV7-9,few,CASSQEDRDPPYYGYTF,TGTGCCAGCAGCCAAGAGGACAGGGATCCCCCCTACTATGGCTACACCTTC
-,TRBJ2-1,TRBV7-9,-,CASGGNLYNEQFF,TGTGCCAGCGGAGGGAACCTCTACAATGAGCAGTTCTTC